This T cell receptor beta chain came from a study of regulatory T cells in long-lasting Graves disease. This clonotype was seen many times. V dropped 10 bases and J dropped 3; count of bases not matched to a gene: 5. Germline values: CDR1 MDHEN, CDR2 SYDVKM. The CDR3 sequence is 13 residues long. Building of the TCR beta libraries involved iRepertoire HTBI primers and Arm-PCR of CDR3 regions. Via MiXCR, TCRdb re-called the multiplex PCR reads, giving one row per CDR3 protein. The sample gives 400,000 to 500,000 distinct CDR3 sequences, over 14% of which show up once; about 7.6% is in the top ten. The time point denotes: newly diagnosed GD, antithyroid drugs for less than 3 months. Researchers made the TCR library from RNA that was extracted from PBMCs. The data were also submitted as part of a second study, on T cells in Graves' hyperthyroidism and ophthalmopathy. That report adds: Diagnoses rested on clinical symptoms, serum thyroxine and TRAb, thyroid ultrasound and orbital computed tomography.

The V gene is TRBV28, the J gene TRBJ2-7, with 11 bases matching TRBD2. The sequence derives from a woman aged 40 to 50 with Graves disease. The sample in question was peripheral blood mononuclear cells (PBMCs), obtained at new diagnosis, from a patient treated with antithyroid drugs. CDR3 sequence (DNA): TGTGCCACCCTAGGGACTAGCGGCTACGAGCAGTACTTC. Translation gives CATLGTSGYEQYF.